This T cell receptor beta chain stems from a study of radiation and T cells in renal cell carcinoma (dated by TCRdb to 2019 to 2021). Background on the whole study: In total, 50 to 55 samples underwent TCR beta sequencing: around 25 tumors plus 27 peripheral blood samples. The final blood draw took place at 4 weeks after radiation, the same time as nephrectomy. A total of over 4 million unique CDR3 nucleotide sequences, encoding more than 2 million unique CDR3 amino acid sequences, were found across all 50 or so samples. The full study reports these points: Because the trial had a single-armed design, the trial could not examine how radiation dose or scheduling affected the TCR repertoire. Because no pretreatment tumor biopsies were available, whether clonotypes were present in the tumor at baseline could not be determined. Blood repertoire dynamics were not followed beyond 4 weeks after treatment. In blood, the top tumor clonotypes increased between baseline and 2 weeks post-radiation and then shrank by 4 weeks, which suggests that tumor-resident clones expanded only transiently.

Taken with the paper, the label for time point translates to: blood 4 weeks post-SBRT, at nephrectomy. The treatment or condition label, read with the paper, signifies: 15 Gy SBRT to primary tumor, nephrectomy 4 weeks later. The samples were obtained from a clinical trial, where primary renal cell carcinomas were treated with 15 Gy stereotactic body radiation therapy and then removed by nephrectomy 4 weeks afterward. To follow tumor-enriched clonotypes, peripheral blood was collected serially from radiation-treated patients at baseline and again at 2 weeks and 4 weeks after SBRT. Renal cell carcinoma with clear cell pathology was present in all patients. The QIAamp DNA Blood Mini Kit (Qiagen) was used to prepare genomic DNA for TCR sequencing. The analyses included only samples that passed all quality control checks. Following the manufacturer's recommendations, the immunoSEQ kit was used to generate TCR beta libraries from genomic DNA. For library preparation, a first multiplex PCR was performed with proprietary primers, followed by a second PCR in which unique barcodes were added, and bead cleanups were performed after each round. Each sample batch included a kit-provided positive control reaction and a negative control reaction. The final libraries were assessed on an Agilent 4200 TapeStation D1000 ScreenTape, pooled by volume, and quantified by qPCR. Sequencing ran on an Illumina NextSeq500 with a MidOutput 150-cycle cartridge, using 156 Read1 and 15 Index1 cycles with kit custom primers. The pooled library was loaded at approximately 1 pM, with a roughly 18% PhiX control spiked in. The published analysis was carried out like this. Vendor-processed data were analyzed in R, and a clonotype was defined as all T cells sharing the same CDR3 nucleotide sequence. For clone abundance analyses, frequencies were normalized to the 10,000 most abundant clones in each sample. Public T cell clones, which averaged fewer than five per sample, were excluded before analysis. An abundance difference of at least 32-fold between compartments was the criterion for calling clonotypes tumor-enriched or baseline blood-enriched. A beta-binomial differential abundance model was used to identify clonotypes that were expanded or contracted between blood time points. Similarity between tumor and blood repertoires was quantified using the Baroni-Urbani and Buser coefficient, and groups were compared with two-tailed Wilcoxon tests in R. Not all clones reach the TCRdb copy of this immuneACCESS table, which keeps in-frame sequences only. Checked studies attribute under half of the gap to unresolved V genes and leave the rest unexplained. V and J calls and clone size are those listed in that table; D and trimming were worked out from the DNA. This sample lists approximately 150,000 clones; 75% to 90% were detected once. The ten largest clones take up around a sixth of the sample.

There are 16 amino acids in the CDR3, from cysteine to phenylalanine inclusive. Just CDR3 DNA is preserved here, 48 bases in frame from base 1. Trimming accounts for 6 bases at V and 1 base at J, while the number of junction bases matched to no gene is 8. Per the germline V gene (reference sequence), MNHNY is the CDR1 and SVGAGI is the CDR2. About this clone itself: The antigen it binds to is not known. No base-level quality is on record; no much larger clone is a single base apart.

The sequenced sample was blood, obtained from a patient whose treatment included radiotherapy and nephrectomy. The receptor was isolated from a woman in her forties or fifties with renal cell carcinoma. In this chain, TRBV6-6 is recombined with TRBJ1-2; 10 middle bases align to TRBD1. The CDR3 protein: CASSPAWDRGNYGYTF. The base sequence is TGTGCCAGCAGCCCCGCATGGGACAGGGGTAACTATGGCTACACCTTC.